This T cell receptor beta chain was sequenced during a study of blood T cells in healthy people across ages. Study-level findings and limits: Samples with more naive T cells showed higher observed beta diversity. Researchers judged that diversity estimates from one million T cells fell short of true values.

The junction had 9 bases not matched to a gene; V was cut back by 5 bases and J by 0 bases. Germline V gives CDR1 SGHAT, CDR2 FQDESV (reference sequence). The CDR3 runs to 16 residues. Details on this clonotype: Its antigen is as yet unknown.

Every sample had a minimum of 6.5 million PBMCs isolated. Then a second PCR, running roughly 7 to 11 cycles, was carried out with a sample-barcoded 5' primer and a J-beta primer mix. TCRdb analysed the 5' RACE reads with MiXCR anew, one entry per CDR3 protein. Of around 710,000 distinct CDR3 sequences in the sample, around 46% are singletons; the top ten hold 20% to 25%. Sample: blood. This TCR derives from a woman in her fifties or sixties in good health. The chain couples TRBV11-1 to TRBJ2-7; 8 bases align to TRBD2. CDR3 DNA sequence: TGTGCCAGCAGCCCCCATCCGGGGGGGCTCTCCTACGAGCAGTACTTC. Translated: CASSPHPGGLSYEQYF.